This T cell receptor beta chain originates from a study of immune evolution from preneoplasia to lung adenocarcinoma. Study observations and caveats: Clonality was highest in normal lung, lower in later-stage lesions apparently. Normal lung had the highest top T cell clone frequencies.

Remarks on this clone: Its matching antigen is unknown.

V dropped 0 bases and J dropped 2 bases, with 11 bases sitting between them. The CDR3 spans 15 residues. Per germline, CDR1 GTSNPN and CDR2 SVGIG (reference sequence). The protocol was immunoSEQ multiplex PCR, while the TCRdb copy is restricted to in-frame clones and leaves out a portion. Of around 4,000 clones listed, just over 85% were seen once; the top ten hold about 2.9%. Two lung cancer pathologists independently confirmed each histologic diagnosis. Nucleic acids came from premalignant or tumor cells enriched by macro-dissection. The chain couples TRBV30 to TRBJ1-3; TRBD1 is a possible D gene (5 bases). The sample taken for sequencing was FFPE minimally invasive lung adenocarcinoma tissue. The source is an older person with lung adenocarcinoma. Written as DNA, the CDR3 is TGTGCCTGGAGTGTAAGAACAGGCCCTGGAAACACCATATATTTT. Translation gives CAWSVRTGPGNTIYF. The full variable domain, its missing parts supplied by reference TRBV30 and TRBJ1-3, is SQTIHQWPATLVQPVGSPLSLECTVEGTSNPNLYWYRQAAGRGLQLLFYSVGIGQISSEVPQNLSASRPQDRQFILSSKKLLLSDSGFYLCAWSVRTGPGNTIYFGEGSWLTVV.